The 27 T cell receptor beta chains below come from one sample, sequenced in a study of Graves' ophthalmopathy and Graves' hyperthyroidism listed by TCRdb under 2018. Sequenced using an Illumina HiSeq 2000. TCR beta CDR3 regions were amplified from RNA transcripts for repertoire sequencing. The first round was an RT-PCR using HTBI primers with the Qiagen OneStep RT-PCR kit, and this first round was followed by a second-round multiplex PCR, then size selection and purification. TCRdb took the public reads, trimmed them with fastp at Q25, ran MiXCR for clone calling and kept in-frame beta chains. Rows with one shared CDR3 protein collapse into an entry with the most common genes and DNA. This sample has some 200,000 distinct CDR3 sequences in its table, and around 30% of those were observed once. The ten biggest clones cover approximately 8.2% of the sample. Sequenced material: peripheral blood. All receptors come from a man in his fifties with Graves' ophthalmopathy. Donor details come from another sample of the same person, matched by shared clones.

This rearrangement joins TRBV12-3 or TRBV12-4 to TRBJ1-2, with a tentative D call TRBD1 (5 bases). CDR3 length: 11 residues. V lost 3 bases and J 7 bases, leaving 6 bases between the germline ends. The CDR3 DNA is TGTGCCAGCAGTTTGGGGGGTGGCTACACCTTC. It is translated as CASSLGGGYTF.

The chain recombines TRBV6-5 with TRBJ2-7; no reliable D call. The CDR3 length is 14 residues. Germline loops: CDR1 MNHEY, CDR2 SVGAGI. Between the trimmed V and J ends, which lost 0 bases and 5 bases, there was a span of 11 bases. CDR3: CASSYSGPVDEQYF. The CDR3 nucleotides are TGTGCCAGCAGTTACTCAGGGCCGGTCGACGAGCAGTACTTC.

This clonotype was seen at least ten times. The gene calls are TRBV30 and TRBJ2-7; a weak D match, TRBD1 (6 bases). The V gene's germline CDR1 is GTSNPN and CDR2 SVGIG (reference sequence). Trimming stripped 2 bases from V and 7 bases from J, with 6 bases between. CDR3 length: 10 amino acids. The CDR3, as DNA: TGTGCCTGGAGTAGGGGGGAGCAGTACTTC. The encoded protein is CAWSRGEQYF.

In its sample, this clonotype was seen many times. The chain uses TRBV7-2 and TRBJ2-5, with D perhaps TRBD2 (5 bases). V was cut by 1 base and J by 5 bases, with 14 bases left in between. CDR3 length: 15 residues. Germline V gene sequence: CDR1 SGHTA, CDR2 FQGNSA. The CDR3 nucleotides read TGTGCCAGCAGCTTAGAGATTAGCGTCGTGGAGACCCAGTACTTC. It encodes CASSLEISVVETQYF.

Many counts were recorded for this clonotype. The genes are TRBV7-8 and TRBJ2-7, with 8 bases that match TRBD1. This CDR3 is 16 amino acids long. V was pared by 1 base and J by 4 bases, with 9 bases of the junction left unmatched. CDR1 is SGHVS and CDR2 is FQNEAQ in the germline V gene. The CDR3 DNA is TGTGCCAGCAGCTTAGAACCGGGACAGGTCGGTTACGAGCAGTACTTC. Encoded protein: CASSLEPGQVGYEQYF.

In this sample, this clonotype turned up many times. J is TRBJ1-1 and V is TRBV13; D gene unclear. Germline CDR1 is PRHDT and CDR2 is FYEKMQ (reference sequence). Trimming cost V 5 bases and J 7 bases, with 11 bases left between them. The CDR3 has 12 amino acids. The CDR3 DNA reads TGTGCCAGCAGCAACTTTGACGGTGAAGCTTTCTTT. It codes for CASSNFDGEAFF.

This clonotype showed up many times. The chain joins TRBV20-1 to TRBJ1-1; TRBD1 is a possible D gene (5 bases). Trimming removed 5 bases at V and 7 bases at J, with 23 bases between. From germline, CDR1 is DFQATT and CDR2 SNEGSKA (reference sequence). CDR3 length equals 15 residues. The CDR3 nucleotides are TGCAGTGCTTTCGTACCGGGACGGGCTGCGGGTGAAGCTTTCTTT. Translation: CSAFVPGRAAGEAFF.

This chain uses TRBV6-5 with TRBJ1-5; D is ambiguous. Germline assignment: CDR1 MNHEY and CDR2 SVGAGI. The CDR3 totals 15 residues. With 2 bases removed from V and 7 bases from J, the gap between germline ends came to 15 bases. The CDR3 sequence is CASSYGIGGNQPQHF. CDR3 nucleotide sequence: TGTGCCAGCAGTTACGGGATCGGTGGTAACCAGCCCCAGCATTTT.

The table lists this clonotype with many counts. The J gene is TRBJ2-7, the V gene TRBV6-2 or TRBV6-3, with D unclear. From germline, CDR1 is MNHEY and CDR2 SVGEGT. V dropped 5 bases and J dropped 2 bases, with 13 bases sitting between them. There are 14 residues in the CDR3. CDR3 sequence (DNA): TGTGCCAGCAGTCCCCTCAAGTTAACCTACGAGCAGTACTTC. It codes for CASSPLKLTYEQYF.

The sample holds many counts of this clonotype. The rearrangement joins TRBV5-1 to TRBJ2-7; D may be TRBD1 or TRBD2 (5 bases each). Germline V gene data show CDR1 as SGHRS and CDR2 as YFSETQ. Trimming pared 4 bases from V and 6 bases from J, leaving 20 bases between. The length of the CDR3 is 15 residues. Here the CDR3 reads CASSPAGTRTGEQYF. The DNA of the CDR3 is TGCGCCAGCAGCCCCGCTGGGACCCGTACGGGCGAGCAGTACTTC.

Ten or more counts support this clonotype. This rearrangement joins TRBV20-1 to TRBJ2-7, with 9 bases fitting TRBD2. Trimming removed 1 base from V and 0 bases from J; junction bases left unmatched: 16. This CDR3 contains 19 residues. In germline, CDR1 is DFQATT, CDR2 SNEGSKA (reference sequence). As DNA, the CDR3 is TGCAGTGCTAGAGGAGGTGCTTCGTCCGGGACTAGCTTCTCCTACGAGCAGTACTTC. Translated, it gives CSARGGASSGTSFSYEQYF.

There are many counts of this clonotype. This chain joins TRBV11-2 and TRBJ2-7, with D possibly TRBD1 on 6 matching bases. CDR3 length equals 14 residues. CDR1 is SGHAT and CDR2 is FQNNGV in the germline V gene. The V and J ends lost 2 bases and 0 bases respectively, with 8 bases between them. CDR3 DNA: TGTGCCAGCAGCTTACGGACAGCCTCCTACGAGCAGTACTTC. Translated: CASSLRTASYEQYF.

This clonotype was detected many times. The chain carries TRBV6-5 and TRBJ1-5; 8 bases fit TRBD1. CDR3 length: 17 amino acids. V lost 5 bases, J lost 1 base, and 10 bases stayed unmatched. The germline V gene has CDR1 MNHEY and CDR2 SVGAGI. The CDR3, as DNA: TGTGCCAGCAGTACCCGATGGACAGGGCTGAGCAATCAGCCCCAGCATTTT. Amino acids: CASSTRWTGLSNQPQHF.

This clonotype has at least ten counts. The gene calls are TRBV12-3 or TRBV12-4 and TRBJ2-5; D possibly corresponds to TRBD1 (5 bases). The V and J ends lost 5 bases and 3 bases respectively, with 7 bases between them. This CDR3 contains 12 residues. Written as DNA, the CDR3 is TGTGCCAGCAGTAGCAGGGAAGAGACCCAGTACTTC. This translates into CASSSREETQYF.

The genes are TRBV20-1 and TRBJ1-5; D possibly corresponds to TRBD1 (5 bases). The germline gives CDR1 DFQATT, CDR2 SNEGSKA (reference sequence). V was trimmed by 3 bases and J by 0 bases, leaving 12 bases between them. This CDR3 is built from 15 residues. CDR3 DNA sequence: TGCAGTGCTAGGTCACAGGTTATTAGCAATCAGCCCCAGCATTTT. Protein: CSARSQVISNQPQHF.

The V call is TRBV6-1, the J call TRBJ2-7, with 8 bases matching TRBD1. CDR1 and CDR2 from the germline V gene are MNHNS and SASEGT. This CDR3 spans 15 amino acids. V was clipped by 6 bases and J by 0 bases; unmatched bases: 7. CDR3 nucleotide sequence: TGTGCCAGCAGAACCGACAGGGGAAACTCCTACGAGCAGTACTTC. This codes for CASRTDRGNSYEQYF.

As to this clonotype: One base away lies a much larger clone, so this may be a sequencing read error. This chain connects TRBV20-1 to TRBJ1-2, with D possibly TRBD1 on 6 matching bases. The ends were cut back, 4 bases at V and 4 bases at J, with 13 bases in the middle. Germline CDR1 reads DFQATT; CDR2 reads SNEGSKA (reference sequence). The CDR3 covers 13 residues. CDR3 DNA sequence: TGCAGTGCTAATACAGGGAGTGGCTATGGCTACACCTTC. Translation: CSANTGSGYGYTF.

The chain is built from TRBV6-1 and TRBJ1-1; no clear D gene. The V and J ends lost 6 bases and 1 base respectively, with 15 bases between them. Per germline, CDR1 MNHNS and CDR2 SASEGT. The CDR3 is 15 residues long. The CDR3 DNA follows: TGTGCCAGCAGCCGAGACCCCTACGAGAACACTGAAGCTTTCTTT. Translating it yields CASSRDPYENTEAFF.

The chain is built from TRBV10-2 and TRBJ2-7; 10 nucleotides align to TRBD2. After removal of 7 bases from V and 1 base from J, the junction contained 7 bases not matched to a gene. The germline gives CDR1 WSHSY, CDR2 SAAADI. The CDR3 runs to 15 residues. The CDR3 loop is CASKPLAGASYEQYF. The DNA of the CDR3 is TGCGCCAGCAAACCCCTAGCGGGAGCGTCCTACGAGCAGTACTTC.

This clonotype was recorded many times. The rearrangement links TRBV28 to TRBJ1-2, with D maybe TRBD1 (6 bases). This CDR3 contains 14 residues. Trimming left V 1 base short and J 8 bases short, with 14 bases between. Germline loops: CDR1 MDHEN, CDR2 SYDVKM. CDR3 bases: TGTGCCAGCAGTTTATTCGCGACAGGCGGGGGCTACACCTTC. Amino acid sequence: CASSLFATGGGYTF.

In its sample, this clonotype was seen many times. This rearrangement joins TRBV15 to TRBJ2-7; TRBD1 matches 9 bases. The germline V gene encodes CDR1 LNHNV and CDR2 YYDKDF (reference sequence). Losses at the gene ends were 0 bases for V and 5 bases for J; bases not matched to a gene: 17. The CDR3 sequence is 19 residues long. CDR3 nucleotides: TGTGCCACCAGCAGAGAGGGACAGGGAATCGGGGGACTCCACGACGAGCAGTACTTC. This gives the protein CATSREGQGIGGLHDEQYF.

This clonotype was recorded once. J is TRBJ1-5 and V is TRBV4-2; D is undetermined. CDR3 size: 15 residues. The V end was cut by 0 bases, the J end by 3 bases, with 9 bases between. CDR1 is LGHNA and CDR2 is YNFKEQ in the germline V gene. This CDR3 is CASSQDGDVNQPQHF. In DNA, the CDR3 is TGTGCCAGCAGCCAAGATGGAGACGTCAATCAGCCCCAGCATTTT.

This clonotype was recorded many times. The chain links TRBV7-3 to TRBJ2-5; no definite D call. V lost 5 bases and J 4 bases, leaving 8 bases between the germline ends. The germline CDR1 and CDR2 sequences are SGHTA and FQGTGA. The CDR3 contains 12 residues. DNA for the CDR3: TGTGCCAGCAGCCAGAGTATAGAGACCCAGTACTTC. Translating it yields CASSQSIETQYF. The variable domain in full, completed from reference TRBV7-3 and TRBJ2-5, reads GAGVSQTPSNKVTEKGKYVELRCDPISGHTALYWYRQSLGQGPEFLIYFQGTGAADDSGLPNDRFFAVRPEGSVSTLKIQRTERGDSAVYLCASSQSIETQYFGPGTRLLVL.

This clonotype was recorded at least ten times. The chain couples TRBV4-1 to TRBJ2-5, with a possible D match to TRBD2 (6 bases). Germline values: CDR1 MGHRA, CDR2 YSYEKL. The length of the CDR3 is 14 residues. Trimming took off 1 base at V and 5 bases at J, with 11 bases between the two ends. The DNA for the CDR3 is TGCGCCAGCAGCCAAGCGGGAGTAAAGGAGACCCAGTACTTC. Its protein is CASSQAGVKETQYF.

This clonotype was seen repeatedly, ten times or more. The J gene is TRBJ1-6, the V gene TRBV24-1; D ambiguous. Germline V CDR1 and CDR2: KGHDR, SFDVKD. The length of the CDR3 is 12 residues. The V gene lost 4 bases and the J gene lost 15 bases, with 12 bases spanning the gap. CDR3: CATSELGLILHF. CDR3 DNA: TGTGCCACCAGTGAATTGGGCTTAATCCTCCACTTT.

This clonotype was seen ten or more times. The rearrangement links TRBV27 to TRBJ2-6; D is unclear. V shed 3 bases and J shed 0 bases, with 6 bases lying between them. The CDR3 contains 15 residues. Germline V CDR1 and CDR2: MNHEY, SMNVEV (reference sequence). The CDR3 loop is CASSFARSGANVLTF. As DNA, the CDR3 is TGTGCCAGCAGTTTCGCCCGCTCTGGGGCCAACGTCCTGACTTTC.

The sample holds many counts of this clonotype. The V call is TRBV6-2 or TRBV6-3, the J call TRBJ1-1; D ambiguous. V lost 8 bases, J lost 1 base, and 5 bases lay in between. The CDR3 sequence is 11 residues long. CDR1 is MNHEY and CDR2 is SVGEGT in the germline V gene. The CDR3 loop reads CASRRNTEAFF. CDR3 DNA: TGTGCCAGCCGCAGGAACACTGAAGCTTTCTTT.